This is a list of T cell receptor beta chains from one sample in a study of human T cells and chemical hapten exposure. MiXCR, applied by TCRdb to the RACE reads, yields one record per CDR3 protein. This table has tens of thousands of distinct CDR3 sequences, about 9.4% appearing once. Sequenced material: whole blood, taken in connection with sensitization to the hapten diphenylcyclopropenone (DPC). The receptors were sampled from a woman in her 50s with alopecia areata. Some clones in this sample may be carry-over from other donors' samples. The CDR3 runs from the conserved cysteine through the conserved F or W. D genes are given only for firm matches. Not all rows give a size; the values are once, few, many and, for expanded clones, a class.

d_gene | j_gene | v_gene | abundance | CDR3aa | CDR3nt
TRBD2 | TRBJ2-1 | TRBV11-3 | - | CASSSPLAGERNEQFF | TGTGCCAGCAGCTCCCCACTAGCGGGAGAGAGGAATGAGCAGTTCTTC
- | TRBJ1-4 | TRBV21-1 | few | CASRKRAGEKLFF | TGTGCCAGCAGGAAAAGGGCGGGAGAAAAACTGTTTTTT
- | TRBJ2-7 | TRBV6-2/TRBV6-3 | few | CASSLPGGYEQYF | TGTGCCAGCAGTTTACCCGGAGGGTACGAGCAGTACTTC
- | TRBJ2-3 | TRBV7-3 | many | CASSWGSTDTQYF | TGTGCCAGCAGCTGGGGTAGCACAGATACGCAGTATTTT
- | TRBJ2-5 | TRBV18 | few | CASSIKAWSQETQYF | TGTGCCAGCTCAATAAAAGCCTGGAGCCAAGAGACCCAGTACTTC
- | TRBJ1-6 | TRBV4-2 | many | CASSQEWAYYNSPLHF | TGTGCCAGCAGCCAAGAATGGGCTTACTATAATTCACCCCTCCACTTT
- | TRBJ2-4 | TRBV20-1 | - | CSAHDGKNIQYF | TGCAGTGCCCATGACGGGAAAAACATTCAGTACTTC
- | TRBJ1-2 | TRBV24-1 | many | CATSARDIRNSYGYTF | TGTGCCACCAGTGCACGGGACATTCGAAATAGTTATGGCTACACCTTC
- | TRBJ1-1 | TRBV7-3 | many | CASRSRVLMNTEAFF | TGTGCCAGCAGGTCACGCGTATTGATGAACACTGAAGCTTTCTTT
TRBD2 | TRBJ2-3 | TRBV7-9 | many | CASSSLPSGRGADTQYF | TGTGCCAGCAGCTCCCTCCCCAGCGGGAGAGGAGCAGATACGCAGTATTTT
TRBD1 | TRBJ2-2 | TRBV4-2 | many | CASSPQGAGGELFF | TGTGCCAGCAGCCCACAGGGGGCTGGCGGGGAGCTGTTTTTT
- | TRBJ1-4 | TRBV5-1 | few | CASSLVSGTTNEKLFF | TGCGCCAGCAGTTTGGTCTCGGGGACAACTAATGAAAAACTGTTTTTT